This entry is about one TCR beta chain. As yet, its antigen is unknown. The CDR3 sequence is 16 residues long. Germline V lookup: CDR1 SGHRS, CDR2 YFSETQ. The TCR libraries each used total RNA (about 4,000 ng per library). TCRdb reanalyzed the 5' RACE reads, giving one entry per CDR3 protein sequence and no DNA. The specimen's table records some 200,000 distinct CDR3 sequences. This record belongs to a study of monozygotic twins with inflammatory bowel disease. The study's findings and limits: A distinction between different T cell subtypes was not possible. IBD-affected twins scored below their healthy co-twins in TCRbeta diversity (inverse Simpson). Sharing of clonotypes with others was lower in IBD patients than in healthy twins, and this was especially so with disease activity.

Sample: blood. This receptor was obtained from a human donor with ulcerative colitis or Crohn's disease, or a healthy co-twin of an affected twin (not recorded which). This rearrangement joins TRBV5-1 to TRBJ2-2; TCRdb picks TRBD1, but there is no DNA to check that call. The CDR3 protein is CASSPQQGINTGELFF.